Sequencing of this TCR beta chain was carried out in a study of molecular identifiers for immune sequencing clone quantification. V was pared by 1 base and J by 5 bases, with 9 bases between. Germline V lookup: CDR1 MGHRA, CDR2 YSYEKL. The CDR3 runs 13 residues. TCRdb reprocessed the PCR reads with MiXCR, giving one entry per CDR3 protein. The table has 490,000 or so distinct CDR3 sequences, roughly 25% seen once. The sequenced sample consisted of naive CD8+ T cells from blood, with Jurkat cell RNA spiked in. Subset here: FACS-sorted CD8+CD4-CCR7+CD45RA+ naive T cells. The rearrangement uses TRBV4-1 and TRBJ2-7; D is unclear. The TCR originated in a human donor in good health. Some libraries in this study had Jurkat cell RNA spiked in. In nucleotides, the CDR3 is TGCGCCAGCAGCCAAGTGGGGTCAAACGAGCAGTACTTC. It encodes CASSQVGSNEQYF.